This T cell receptor beta chain originates from a study of blood T cell repertoires in COVID-19. The V and J ends lost 4 bases and 5 bases, in that order; junction bases with no gene match: 6. This CDR3 region has 14 residues. Germline lookup yields CDR1 LGHDT and CDR2 YNNKEL (reference sequence). Per the study methods: How many nucleated cells were present was estimated from reference gene primer amplification. Method: immunoSEQ multiplex PCR; TCRdb's copy keeps in-frame clones and lacks some. D and trimming come from the DNA, and the V and J calls and clone size come from that table. The sample shows some 200,000 clones, around 82% of them seen only once.

The sequence derives from a man aged 35 to 55 who had recovered from COVID-19. The rearrangement uses TRBV3-1 (or the pseudogene TRBV3-2) and TRBJ2-5; 8 bases are a match to TRBD2. Source material: PBMCs or T cells enriched from blood (not recorded which). The CDR3 bases are TGTGCCAGCAGCCTCGGACTAGCTAAGGAGACCCAGTACTTC. Protein: CASSLGLAKETQYF.